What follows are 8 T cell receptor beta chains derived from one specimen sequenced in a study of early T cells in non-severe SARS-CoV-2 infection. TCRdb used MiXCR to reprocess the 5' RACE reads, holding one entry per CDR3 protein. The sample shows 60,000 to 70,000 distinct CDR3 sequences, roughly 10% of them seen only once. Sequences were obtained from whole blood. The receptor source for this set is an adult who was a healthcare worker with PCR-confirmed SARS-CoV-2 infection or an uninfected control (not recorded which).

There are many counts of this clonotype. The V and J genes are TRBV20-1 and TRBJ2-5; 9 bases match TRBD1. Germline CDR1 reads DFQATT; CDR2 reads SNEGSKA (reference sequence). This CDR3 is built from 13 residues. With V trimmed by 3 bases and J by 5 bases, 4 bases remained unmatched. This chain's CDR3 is CSASGQGIETQYF. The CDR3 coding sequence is TGCAGTGCTAGTGGACAGGGGATCGAGACCCAGTACTTC.

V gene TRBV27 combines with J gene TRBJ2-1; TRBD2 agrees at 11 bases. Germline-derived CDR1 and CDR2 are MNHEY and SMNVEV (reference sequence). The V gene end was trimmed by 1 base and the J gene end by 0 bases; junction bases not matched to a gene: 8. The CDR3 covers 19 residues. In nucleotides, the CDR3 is TGTGCCAGCAGTTTATTCGGACTAGCGGGCTTGAGCTCCTACAATGAGCAGTTCTTC. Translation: CASSLFGLAGLSSYNEQFF.

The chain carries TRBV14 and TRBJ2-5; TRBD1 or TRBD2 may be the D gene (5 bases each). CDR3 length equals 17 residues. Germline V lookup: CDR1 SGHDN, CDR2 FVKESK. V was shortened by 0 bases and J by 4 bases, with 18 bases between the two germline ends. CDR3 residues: CASSQDFNRLGGETQYF. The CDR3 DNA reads TGTGCCAGCAGCCAAGATTTCAACAGGCTTGGGGGAGAGACCCAGTACTTC.

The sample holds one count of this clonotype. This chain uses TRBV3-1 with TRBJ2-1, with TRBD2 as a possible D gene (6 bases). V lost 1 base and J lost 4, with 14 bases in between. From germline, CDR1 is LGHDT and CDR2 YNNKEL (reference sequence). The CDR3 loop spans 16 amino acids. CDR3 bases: TGTGCCAGCAGCCAAGCCGGCGGGATCAATTACAATGAGCAGTTCTTC. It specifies CASSQAGGINYNEQFF.

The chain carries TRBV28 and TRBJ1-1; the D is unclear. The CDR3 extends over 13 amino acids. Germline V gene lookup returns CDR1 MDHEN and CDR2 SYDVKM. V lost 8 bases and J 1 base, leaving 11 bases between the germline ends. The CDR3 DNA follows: TGTGCCAGCCGCTGGGGAGGGAACACTGAAGCTTTCTTT. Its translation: CASRWGGNTEAFF.

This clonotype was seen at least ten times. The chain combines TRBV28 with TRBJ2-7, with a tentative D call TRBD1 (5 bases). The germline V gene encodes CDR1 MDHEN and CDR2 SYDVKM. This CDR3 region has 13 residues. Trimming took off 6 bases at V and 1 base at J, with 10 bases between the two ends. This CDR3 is CASRQDTSYEQYF. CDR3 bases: TGTGCCAGCAGACAGGACACGTCCTACGAGCAGTACTTC.

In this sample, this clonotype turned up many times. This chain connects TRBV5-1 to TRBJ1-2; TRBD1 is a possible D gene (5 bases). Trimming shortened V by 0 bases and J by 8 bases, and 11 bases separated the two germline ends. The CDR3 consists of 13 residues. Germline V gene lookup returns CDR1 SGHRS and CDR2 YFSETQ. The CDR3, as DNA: TGCGCCAGCAGCTTGGAAGGGCAGGGCGGCTACACCTTC. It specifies CASSLEGQGGYTF.

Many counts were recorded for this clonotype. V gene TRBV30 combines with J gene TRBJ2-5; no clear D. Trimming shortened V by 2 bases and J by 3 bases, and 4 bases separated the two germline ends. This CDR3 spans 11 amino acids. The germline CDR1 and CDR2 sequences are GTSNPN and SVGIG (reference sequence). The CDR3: CAWSTKETQYF. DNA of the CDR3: TGTGCCTGGAGTACGAAAGAGACCCAGTACTTC.